The rows below give T cell receptor beta chains drawn from one sample of a study of shared clonotypes between healthy human individuals. Some clones are missing from TCRdb's copy, which holds only in-frame ones; the method was immunoSEQ multiplex PCR. The table lists more than 500,000 clones, roughly 95% of them singletons. Material for sequencing was naive CD8+ T cells sorted from blood. These receptors came from a woman aged 25 to 39 in good health. The CDR3 runs from the conserved cysteine through the conserved F or W. A D gene is named only where the DNA matches it firmly. A row's size may be missing; if present it is once, few, many or a size class.

size | J | D | V | CDR3 | DNA
NA | TRBJ1-6 | TRBD1 | TRBV4-1 | CASSPRDSLYNSPLHF | TGCGCCAGCAGCCCTAGGGACAGCCTCTATAATTCACCCCTCCACTTT
NA | TRBJ2-2 | NA | TRBV2 | CARARVTGELFF | TGTGCCAGGGCCCGGGTGACCGGGGAGCTGTTTTTT
NA | TRBJ2-1 | NA | TRBV10-2 | CASSRGDEQFF | TGCGCCAGCAGTCGGGGTGATGAGCAGTTCTTC
NA | TRBJ2-2 | TRBD1 | TRBV10-1 | CASSELWTGSTGELFF | TGCGCCAGCAGTGAATTGTGGACAGGGAGTACCGGGGAGCTGTTTTTT
NA | TRBJ1-3 | NA | TRBV30 | CAWTPLGNTIYF | TGTGCCTGGACCCCCCTAGGAAACACCATATATTTT
NA | TRBJ2-1 | TRBD2 | TRBV2 | CASSTTSGTYNEQFF | TGTGCCAGCAGCACAACTAGCGGAACTTACAATGAGCAGTTCTTC
NA | TRBJ1-2 | TRBD1 | TRBV6-6 | CASSPGQGVGYGYTF | TGTGCCAGCAGTCCGGGACAGGGGGTGGGCTATGGCTACACCTTC
NA | TRBJ1-1 | NA | TRBV5-1 | CASSLGSMNTEAFF | TGCGCCAGCAGCTTGGGTAGTATGAACACTGAAGCTTTCTTT
NA | TRBJ1-2 | NA | TRBV2 | CASSDSNPPTRDGYTF | TGTGCCAGCAGTGATTCGAACCCTCCCACGAGGGATGGCTACACCTTC
NA | TRBJ2-7 | NA | TRBV6-5 | CASSSGTAPSYEQYF | TGTGCCAGCAGTTCCGGTACAGCACCCTCCTACGAGCAGTACTTC
NA | TRBJ2-1 | NA | TRBV9 | CASSVATGEQFF | TGTGCCAGCAGCGTAGCTACAGGTGAGCAGTTCTTC
NA | TRBJ2-6 | NA | TRBV5-4 | CATKTSGANVLTF | TGTGCCACCAAAACCTCTGGGGCCAACGTCCTGACTTTC
NA | TRBJ1-2 | TRBD1 | TRBV30 | CAWVGTGHGYTF | TGTGCCTGGGTTGGGACAGGGCATGGCTACACCTTC
NA | TRBJ2-1 | TRBD2 | TRBV11-1 | CASSLEGAGLAFEQFF | TGTGCCAGCAGCTTAGAGGGGGCGGGACTAGCATTTGAGCAGTTCTTC
NA | TRBJ1-2 | NA | TRBV5-1 | CASSSPGASDGYTF | TGCGCCAGCAGTTCCCCCGGGGCCTCCGATGGCTACACCTTC
NA | TRBJ1-5 | TRBD1 | TRBV6-1 | CASRPGQRRPQHF | TGTGCCAGCAGACCGGGACAGCGGAGGCCCCAGCATTTT
NA | TRBJ2-7 | NA | TRBV9 | CASSVADAYEQYF | TGTGCCAGCAGCGTAGCCGATGCCTACGAGCAGTACTTC
NA | TRBJ2-7 | TRBD2 | TRBV5-1 | CASSPGTSGSSYEQYF | TGCGCCAGCAGCCCGGGGACTAGCGGGAGTTCCTACGAGCAGTACTTC
NA | TRBJ2-7 | NA | TRBV9 | CASSGTDSSYEQYF | TGTGCCAGCAGCGGGACTGATAGCTCCTACGAGCAGTACTTC
NA | TRBJ2-1 | TRBD1 | TRBV11-1 | CASSLVREDRGYNEQFF | TGTGCCAGCAGCTTAGTTAGAGAGGACAGGGGCTACAATGAGCAGTTCTTC
NA | TRBJ2-2 | TRBD2 | TRBV30 | CAWSVAGARTGELFF | TGTGCCTGGAGTGTAGCGGGAGCCCGGACCGGGGAGCTGTTTTTT
NA | TRBJ2-1 | TRBD2 | TRBV6-1 | CASRTGTSSHNEQFF | TGTGCCAGCAGGACCGGGACTAGCAGTCACAATGAGCAGTTCTTC
NA | TRBJ2-5 | TRBD2 | TRBV7-8 | CASSYASGTSETQYF | TGTGCCAGCAGCTACGCTAGCGGGACATCTGAGACCCAGTACTTC
once | TRBJ1-2 | TRBD1 | TRBV7-2 | CASSLRTDGQGMDYGYTF | TGTGCCAGCAGCTTAAGAACGGATGGACAGGGGATGGACTATGGCTACACCTTC
NA | TRBJ2-7 | TRBD1 | TRBV11-2 | CASSHRPGQGIHEQYF | TGTGCCAGCAGCCACCGACCGGGACAGGGTATCCACGAGCAGTACTTC
NA | TRBJ2-7 | NA | TRBV19 | CASSEWQHEQYF | TGTGCCAGTAGTGAGTGGCAGCACGAGCAGTACTTC
once | TRBJ2-5 | NA | TRBV7-3 | CASSAGRLARETQYF | TGTGCCAGCAGCGCGGGGAGGCTAGCGAGGGAGACCCAGTACTTC
NA | TRBJ2-7 | TRBD1 | TRBV5-1 | CASSWGTGGYEQYF | TGCGCCAGCAGCTGGGGGACAGGGGGCTACGAGCAGTACTTC
NA | TRBJ2-7 | NA | TRBV6-6 | CASRRGRNEQYF | TGTGCCAGCAGGAGGGGGAGAAACGAGCAGTACTTC
NA | TRBJ1-5 | TRBD1 | TRBV19 | CASSMGVGGQALPGTPQHF | TGTGCCAGTAGTATGGGGGTTGGAGGACAGGCCCTACCGGGCACGCCCCAGCATTTT
NA | TRBJ2-7 | TRBD1 | TRBV4-1 | CASSPVRGQGITYEQYF | TGCGCCAGCAGCCCGGTTAGGGGACAGGGGATAACCTACGAGCAGTACTTC
NA | TRBJ1-1 | NA | TRBV6-5 | CASSYTMNTEAFF | TGTGCCAGCAGCTATACCATGAACACTGAAGCTTTCTTT
NA | TRBJ2-5 | TRBD1 | TRBV11-2 | CASSLGRTGTGWETQYF | TGTGCCAGCAGCTTGGGTAGGACCGGGACAGGATGGGAGACCCAGTACTTC
few | TRBJ1-1 | NA | TRBV2 | CASSGTDPEAFF | TGTGCCAGCAGTGGGACAGACCCTGAAGCTTTCTTT
NA | TRBJ2-1 | TRBD1 | TRBV5-6 | CASSSGTGSSYNEQFF | TGTGCCAGCAGCTCGGGGACAGGATCGTCCTACAATGAGCAGTTCTTC
NA | TRBJ2-7 | NA | TRBV15 | CATSREGEQYF | TGTGCCACCAGCAGAGAGGGGGAACAGTACTTC
NA | TRBJ2-1 | NA | TRBV6-6 | CASSYSSGRSYNEQFF | TGTGCCAGCAGTTACTCGAGTGGGAGGTCATACAATGAGCAGTTCTTC
NA | TRBJ1-1 | NA | TRBV19 | CASSIGIGGSRAEAFF | TGTGCCAGTAGTATTGGGATCGGGGGGTCTAGGGCTGAAGCTTTCTTT
NA | TRBJ2-2 | NA | TRBV27 | CASSLGGVTGELFF | TGTGCCAGCAGTTTGGGCGGGGTCACCGGGGAGCTGTTTTTT
NA | TRBJ2-2 | TRBD2 | TRBV7-6 | CASSLELAGGLGELFF | TGTGCCAGCAGCTTAGAACTAGCGGGAGGCTTGGGGGAGCTGTTTTTT
NA | TRBJ2-5 | NA | TRBV29-1 | CSVEGDVLTETQYF | TGCAGCGTTGAAGGGGATGTTCTTACGGAGACCCAGTACTTC
NA | TRBJ2-3 | NA | TRBV2 | CASADRSTDTQYF | TGTGCCAGCGCCGATCGTAGCACAGATACGCAGTATTTT
NA | TRBJ1-2 | NA | TRBV4-1 | CASSQERAGPLGYTF | TGCGCCAGCAGCCAAGAGCGGGCAGGGCCGCTGGGCTACACCTTC
NA | TRBJ1-1 | NA | TRBV11-2 | CASSLYPVENTEAFF | TGTGCCAGCAGCTTATACCCAGTAGAGAACACTGAAGCTTTCTTT
few | TRBJ2-1 | TRBD2 | TRBV27 | CASSPLAGGPHNEQFF | TGTGCCAGCAGTCCTCTAGCGGGAGGGCCTCACAATGAGCAGTTCTTC
NA | TRBJ1-1 | NA | TRBV4-1 | CASSRPLGGNTEAFF | TGCGCCAGCAGCCGCCCTCTGGGGGGGAACACTGAAGCTTTCTTT
NA | TRBJ2-1 | TRBD1 | TRBV30 | CAWSGVTGSQQHEGNEQFF | TGTGCCTGGAGTGGAGTGACAGGGTCCCAACAGCACGAGGGCAATGAGCAGTTCTTC
NA | TRBJ2-7 | TRBD2 | TRBV29-1 | CSAILAGIYEQYF | TGCAGCGCGATACTAGCGGGCATCTACGAGCAGTACTTC
NA | TRBJ2-3 | NA | TRBV7-8 | CASSLGLGNTDTQYF | TGTGCCAGCAGCTTAGGGCTGGGAAACACAGATACGCAGTATTTT
NA | TRBJ1-5 | NA | TRBV2 | CASSEALTGWQPQHF | TGTGCCAGCAGTGAAGCGCTTACAGGGTGGCAGCCCCAGCATTTT
NA | TRBJ2-7 | NA | TRBV5-1 | CASSFTGFSYEQYF | TGCGCCAGCAGCTTTACAGGCTTCTCCTACGAGCAGTACTTC